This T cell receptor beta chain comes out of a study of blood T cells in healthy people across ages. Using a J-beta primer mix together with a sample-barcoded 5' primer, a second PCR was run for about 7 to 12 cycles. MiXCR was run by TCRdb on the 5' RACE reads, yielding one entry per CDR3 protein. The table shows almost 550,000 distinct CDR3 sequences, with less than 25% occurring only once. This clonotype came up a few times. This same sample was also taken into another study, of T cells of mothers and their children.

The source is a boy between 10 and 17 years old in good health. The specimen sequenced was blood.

This CDR3 is CASRRDGNTEAFF. The DNA for the CDR3 is TGTGCCAGCCGAAGGGACGGAAACACTGAAGCTTTCTTT. The gene calls are TRBV2 and TRBJ1-1; a weak D match, TRBD1 (5 bases). Trimming left V 8 bases short and J 2 bases short, with 12 bases between. The CDR3 sequence is 13 residues long. Germline CDR1 and CDR2: SNHLY and FYNNEI. The full variable domain, completed using reference TRBV2 and TRBJ1-1, is EPEVTQTPSHQVTQMGQEVILRCVPISNHLYFYWYRQILGQKVEFLVSFYNNEISEKSEIFDDQFSVERPDGSNFTLKIRSTKLEDSAMYFCASRRDGNTEAFFGQGTRLTVV.